A selection of T cell receptor beta chains follows, all from one sample in a study of vaccination effects on CD4 cells after COVID-19. This table comes from immunoSEQ multiplex PCR, and its TCRdb copy is limited to in-frame clones, with some not included. The data contain tens of thousands of clones, over 60% of them seen just once; the ten biggest clones take up around 3.3%. What these receptors recognize is not known. Sequenced material: CD4+ T cells from PBMCs cultured without peptide, taken after COVID-19 vaccination. These receptors were taken from a human donor who had a prior SARS-CoV-2 infection. CDR3s include the opening cysteine and the closing phenylalanine or tryptophan. The D gene is left open where the match is weak. Not all rows give a size; the values are once, few, many and, for expanded clones, a class.

size	D	V	J	CDR3	DNA
-	-	TRBV29-1	TRBJ2-7	CSVEKVGSEQYF	TGCAGCGTCGAAAAAGTAGGCAGCGAGCAGTACTTC
-	TRBD1	TRBV7-2	TRBJ2-2	CASSPRTGGGGGELFF	TGTGCCAGCAGCCCGCGGACAGGGGGCGGTGGCGGGGAGCTGTTTTTT
few	-	TRBV5-4	TRBJ1-3	CASSPNGGSGNTIYF	TGTGCCAGCAGTCCCAATGGGGGCTCTGGAAACACCATATATTTT
-	-	TRBV19	TRBJ2-3	CASEPGYMGTQYF	TGTGCCAGTGAACCAGGTTACATGGGTACGCAGTATTTT
few	TRBD1	TRBV28	TRBJ2-7	CASSRDRTYEQYF	TGTGCCAGCAGTCGGGACAGAACCTACGAGCAGTACTTC
-	-	TRBV9	TRBJ1-2	CASSVISNYGYTF	TGTGCCAGCAGCGTCATATCTAACTATGGCTACACCTTC
-	-	TRBV7-3	TRBJ2-1	CASSLRLNEQFF	TGTGCCAGCAGCTTACGGCTCAATGAGCAGTTCTTC
-	-	TRBV2	TRBJ1-1	CASSEARRSDTEAFF	TGTGCCAGCAGTGAGGCCAGGCGGTCGGACACTGAAGCTTTCTTT
-	TRBD2	TRBV7-9	TRBJ2-3	CASSFRLAGDTVYF	TGTGCCAGCAGCTTTAGGCTAGCGGGGGATACTGTGTATTTT
-	-	TRBV29-1	TRBJ1-2	CSVGDTLGGYRGYTF	TGCAGCGTGGGGGACACTTTGGGGGGCTATAGGGGCTACACCTTC
once	TRBD2	TRBV7-3	TRBJ2-5	CASSLNSGSGQETQYF	TGTGCCAGCAGCTTAAATAGTGGTAGCGGGCAAGAGACCCAGTACTTC
-	TRBD2	TRBV9	TRBJ2-1	CASSVNGGSFNEQFF	TGTGCCAGCAGCGTAAATGGCGGGAGCTTTAATGAGCAGTTCTTC
-	-	TRBV5-1	TRBJ2-7	CASSLDPVSYEQYF	TGCGCCAGCAGCTTGGACCCCGTTAGCTACGAGCAGTACTTC
-	-	TRBV10-3	TRBJ2-3	CAISAPGVSTDTQYF	TGTGCCATCAGTGCCCCCGGGGTGAGCACAGATACGCAGTATTTT
-	-	TRBV4-2	TRBJ1-4	CASSQDSRPRGNEKLFF	TGTGCCAGCAGCCAAGATAGTAGACCCAGGGGTAATGAAAAACTGTTTTTT
few	-	TRBV29-1	TRBJ1-1	CSVEGLTYTEAFF	TGCAGCGTAGAAGGGCTTACATACACTGAAGCTTTCTTT
-	-	TRBV5-4	TRBJ2-7	CASSLAGETGTYEQYF	TGTGCCAGCAGCTTGGCCGGAGAAACAGGGACCTACGAGCAGTACTTC
-	-	TRBV9	TRBJ1-3	CASSVSNSGNTIYF	TGTGCCAGCAGCGTATCCAACTCTGGAAACACCATATATTTT
-	TRBD1	TRBV24-1	TRBJ2-1	CATSDYRQGLNEQFF	TGTGCCACCAGCGATTACCGACAGGGTTTGAATGAGCAGTTCTTC
-	-	TRBV4-2	TRBJ1-6	CASSQAGAEGSPLHF	TGTGCCAGCAGCCAAGCCGGGGCGGAGGGTTCACCCCTCCACTTT
-	-	TRBV12-3/TRBV12-4	TRBJ2-7	CASAGGYEQYF	TGTGCCAGCGCCGGGGGCTACGAGCAGTACTTC
once	TRBD1	TRBV11-2	TRBJ1-6	CASSLVGGAGGYNSPLHF	TGTGCCAGCAGCTTAGTCGGAGGGGCAGGGGGATATAATTCACCCCTCCACTTT
-	-	TRBV7-8	TRBJ2-6	CASREFSRVPGANVLTF	TGTGCCAGCAGGGAGTTCAGCAGGGTTCCTGGGGCCAACGTCCTGACTTTC
-	TRBD1	TRBV7-9	TRBJ1-4	CASSGTGGDEKLFF	TGTGCCAGCAGCGGGACAGGGGGCGATGAAAAACTGTTTTTT
-	-	TRBV9	TRBJ1-1	CASSLSGETEAFF	TGTGCCAGCAGCTTATCTGGGGAAACTGAAGCTTTCTTT
few	-	TRBV10-3	TRBJ1-3	CAIRDSSGNTIYF	TGTGCCATCAGAGACAGCTCTGGAAACACCATATATTTT
-	TRBD2	TRBV18	TRBJ2-1	CASSPPSILAGRNEQFF	TGTGCCAGCTCACCACCGTCGATACTAGCGGGCCGCAATGAGCAGTTCTTC
few	-	TRBV6-5	TRBJ1-5	CASSYSFGQSQHF	TGTGCCAGCAGTTACTCTTTCGGGCAGTCCCAGCATTTT
-	TRBD1	TRBV7-9	TRBJ1-1	CASSSQGDTEAFF	TGTGCCAGCAGCTCACAGGGGGACACTGAAGCTTTCTTT
few	TRBD1	TRBV7-9	TRBJ2-7	CASSLGDRVVEQYF	TGTGCCAGCAGCTTAGGGGACAGGGTGGTTGAGCAGTACTTC
few	TRBD2	TRBV5-1	TRBJ2-7	CASSLKLAGNEQYF	TGCGCCAGCAGCTTGAAACTAGCGGGAAACGAGCAGTACTTC
few	-	TRBV11-2	TRBJ2-7	CASSFGPSSSYEQYF	TGTGCCAGCAGCTTCGGGCCCTCCAGTTCCTACGAGCAGTACTTC
few	TRBD1	TRBV18	TRBJ2-7	CASSRDRAYYEQYF	TGTGCCAGCTCACGGGACAGGGCCTACTACGAGCAGTACTTC
-	TRBD2	TRBV19	TRBJ2-1	CASSTTLAGLNEQFF	TGTGCCAGTAGTACCACTCTAGCGGGGCTCAATGAGCAGTTCTTC
-	TRBD1	TRBV20-1	TRBJ1-6	CSASRDSTSSYNSPLHF	TGCAGTGCTAGTCGGGACAGCACGAGCTCCTATAATTCACCCCTCCACTTT
-	-	TRBV3-1/TRBV3-2	TRBJ1-5	CASSQVGQPQHF	TGTGCCAGCAGCCAAGTTGGCCAGCCCCAGCATTTT
-	TRBD1	TRBV18	TRBJ1-4	CASSPRDRANEKLFF	TGTGCCAGTTCACCACGGGACAGGGCTAATGAAAAACTGTTTTTT
-	-	TRBV30	TRBJ2-3	CAWSPTGYRTDTQYF	TGTGCCTGGAGTCCGACAGGATATAGGACAGATACGCAGTATTTT
once	-	TRBV18	TRBJ1-3	CASSPPDNRRNTIYF	TGTGCCAGCTCACCACCGGACAATCGGAGGAACACCATATATTTT
-	TRBD2	TRBV19	TRBJ2-5	CASSIMASGSEETQYF	TGTGCCAGTAGTATAATGGCTAGCGGGAGCGAGGAGACCCAGTACTTC
once	-	TRBV12-5	TRBJ2-1	CASGLKGTVDEQFF	TGTGCTAGTGGTTTGAAGGGGACTGTCGATGAGCAGTTCTTC
-	-	TRBV18	TRBJ1-3	CASSPRVGDSGNTIYF	TGTGCCAGCTCACCAAGGGTCGGGGACTCTGGAAACACCATATATTTT
-	TRBD1	TRBV7-2	TRBJ1-2	CASSRDWDRGGYTF	TGTGCCAGCAGCCGGGATTGGGACAGGGGTGGCTACACCTTC
-	-	TRBV7-3	TRBJ2-7	CASSLPDGPYEQYF	TGTGCCAGCAGCTTGCCTGATGGCCCCTACGAGCAGTACTTC
-	-	TRBV6-5	TRBJ1-4	CASRGSVDEKLFF	TGTGCCAGCAGGGGGAGCGTTGATGAAAAACTGTTTTTT
-	-	TRBV20-1	TRBJ1-2	CSASVWQGSHYGYTF	TGCAGTGCTAGTGTCTGGCAGGGGTCCCACTATGGCTACACCTTC
-	TRBD2	TRBV5-4	TRBJ2-1	CASSSESSGSDEQFF	TGTGCCAGCAGCTCCGAGTCTAGCGGGAGTGATGAGCAGTTCTTC